This note documents a single TCR beta chain sequence. This sample stems from a study of blood T cell repertoires in COVID-19. Study overall: Spain, Italy and the United States supplied samples that represented acute and convalescent COVID-19.

Original analysis: Estimates of nucleated cell counts were drawn from the amplification of reference gene primers. The protocol was immunoSEQ multiplex PCR, while the TCRdb copy is restricted to in-frame clones and leaves out a portion. The D gene and trimming were derived from the DNA, and the V and J assignments and clone size from that table. The sample holds 100,000 or so clones, roughly 85% seen once. Study members were between about 18 and 90 years old and lived in 25 or so US regions. Cohort 3 donors were reported recovered after two negative PCRs, clearance, or symptom resolution. The clonotype comes from a woman between 45 and 65 years old who had recovered from COVID-19. The sample comprised PBMCs or T cells enriched from blood (not recorded which).

The CDR3 DNA sequence: TGCGCCAGCAGCTTGGCAGGCGGGGCCTACGAGCAGTACTTC. Translated: CASSLAGGAYEQYF. This chain uses TRBV5-1 with TRBJ2-7, with D perhaps matching TRBD2 (6 bases). There are 14 residues in the CDR3. CDR1 SGHRS and CDR2 YFSETQ come from the germline V gene. V was shortened by 0 bases and J by 2 bases, with 9 bases between the two germline ends.